This T cell receptor beta chain originates from a study of molecular identifiers for immune sequencing clone quantification. TCRdb re-derived calls from the PCR reads in MiXCR, one entry per CDR3 protein. The data contain around 480,000 distinct CDR3 sequences, 20% to 25% of them seen just once; the ten biggest clones take up around 0.84%. Deletions cut 8 bases from V and 6 bases from J, with 23 bases between. The CDR3 loop spans 15 amino acids. The germline V gene encodes CDR1 DFQATT and CDR2 SNEGSKA (reference sequence). Note on this clonotype: This may stem from a read error, because a much larger clone lies one nucleotide away.

The clonotype comes from a human donor in good health. Some libraries in this study had Jurkat cell RNA spiked in. This sequence joins TRBV20-1 and TRBJ2-1; the D call may be TRBD1 or TRBD2 (5 bases each). Source material: naive CD8+ T cells from blood, with Jurkat cell RNA spiked in. Subset defined: FACS-sorted CD8+CD4-CCR7+CD45RA+ naive T cells. CDR3 in DNA: TGCAGTCCCTATCGGGGCCCGCTTAGGGGCAATGAGCAGTTCTTC. Its translation is CSPYRGPLRGNEQFF.